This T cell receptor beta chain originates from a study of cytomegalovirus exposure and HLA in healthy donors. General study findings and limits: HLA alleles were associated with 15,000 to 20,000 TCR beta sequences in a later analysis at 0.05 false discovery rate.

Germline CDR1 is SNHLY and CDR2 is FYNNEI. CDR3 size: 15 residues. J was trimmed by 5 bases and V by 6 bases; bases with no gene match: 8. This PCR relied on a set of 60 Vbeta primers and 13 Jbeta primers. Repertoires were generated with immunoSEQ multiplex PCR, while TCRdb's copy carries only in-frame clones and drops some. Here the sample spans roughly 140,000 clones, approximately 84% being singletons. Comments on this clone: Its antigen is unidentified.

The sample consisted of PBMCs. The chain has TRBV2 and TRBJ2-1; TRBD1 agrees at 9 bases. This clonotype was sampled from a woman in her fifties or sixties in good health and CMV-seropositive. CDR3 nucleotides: TGTGCCAGCAGCCCCACGGACAGGGGAAACAATGAGCAGTTCTTC. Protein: CASSPTDRGNNEQFF.